The T cell receptor (beta chain) described here comes from a study of T cell repertoires in cytomegalovirus infection. In regard to this clonotype: Its antigen remains unidentified.

General study findings and limits: CMV carriers having the relevant HLA were flagged by cumulative public TCR beta family frequency.

V trimming: 1 base; J trimming: 7 bases; junction bases outside the gene matches: 4. The CDR3 totals 13 residues. Germline V gene data show CDR1 as SGHAT and CDR2 as FQNNGV. TCRdb itself ran the reads through MiXCR, one entry per CDR3 protein. The sample lists 250,000 to 300,000 distinct CDR3 sequences; roughly 25% were seen once. The clonotype was recovered from a human donor in good health (CMV status not recorded). Some clones in this sample may be carry-over from other donors' samples. What was sequenced was PBMCs. The chain carries TRBV11-2 and TRBJ2-7; 7 bases line up with TRBD2. The CDR3 DNA reads as TGTGCCAGCAGCTTAGTGCTAGCGGTTGAGCAGTACTTC. This encodes CASSLVLAVEQYF.